These 16 T cell receptor beta chains originate from one sample sequenced in a study of early T cells in non-severe SARS-CoV-2 infection. TCRdb re-called the 5' RACE reads with MiXCR, one entry per CDR3 protein. Of roughly 83,000 distinct CDR3 sequences listed, about 12% are singletons. The sample consisted of whole blood, taken at baseline. The origin of the receptors is an adult who was a healthcare worker with PCR-confirmed SARS-CoV-2 infection or an uninfected control (not recorded which).

This sequence joins TRBV20-1 and TRBJ2-7, with a tentative D call TRBD2 (6 bases). Germline lookup yields CDR1 DFQATT and CDR2 SNEGSKA (reference sequence). Deletions cut 5 bases from V and 6 bases from J, with 11 bases between. The CDR3 runs 11 residues. The CDR3 loop is CSAGGTGEQYF. The CDR3 nucleotides are TGCAGTGCTGGGGGGACTGGCGAGCAGTACTTC.

This clonotype showed up many times. DNA of the CDR3: TGTGCCAGCAGAACGGGCCCCGCCCAGTTCTTC. Translated, it gives CASRTGPAQFF. The chain combines TRBV12-3 or TRBV12-4 with TRBJ2-1, with D unclear. Trimming took 6 bases from V and 13 from J, leaving 13 bases between them. The CDR3 has 11 amino acids.

The table lists this clonotype with a few counts. This chain connects TRBV7-9 to TRBJ2-7; TRBD2 matches at 7 bases. Germline CDR1 reads SEHNR; CDR2 reads FQNEAQ (reference sequence). With 7 bases clipped from V and 4 bases from J, the junction kept 10 bases outside the gene matches. The CDR3 runs to 14 residues. The CDR3 DNA sequence: TGTGCCAGCAACCCAAGCGGGGCCGGGTACGAGCAGTACTTC. Translation gives CASNPSGAGYEQYF.

The chain employs TRBV5-4 and TRBJ2-3; TRBD2 agrees at 8 bases. The junction had 4 bases not matched to a gene; V was cut back by 4 bases and J by 0 bases. This CDR3 is built from 15 residues. Germline-derived CDR1 and CDR2 are SGHNT and YYREEE (reference sequence). The CDR3 bases are TGTGCCAGCAGCGGCGGGACTAGAAGCACAGATACGCAGTATTTT. Translated: CASSGGTRSTDTQYF.

This clonotype was seen a few times. This chain connects TRBV20-1 to TRBJ1-1; tentatively, D is TRBD1 (5 bases). This CDR3 has 13 residues. V lost 1 base to trimming and J lost 6 bases, with 12 bases between them. Germline CDR1 and CDR2: DFQATT and SNEGSKA (reference sequence). CDR3 residues: CSARGAGLAEAFF. The CDR3 DNA reads TGCAGTGCTAGAGGAGCAGGGTTGGCTGAAGCTTTCTTT.

The CDR3: CASSVTSGSGETQYF. The CDR3, as DNA: TGTGCCAGCAGCGTGACTAGCGGGAGTGGAGAGACCCAGTACTTC. V usage is TRBV11-2 and J usage is TRBJ2-5; 12 nucleotides align to TRBD2. The CDR3 runs to 15 residues. Trimming removed 5 bases from V and 4 bases from J; junction bases left unmatched: 5. Germline V gene lookup returns CDR1 SGHAT and CDR2 FQNNGV. The full variable domain, in which reference TRBV11-2 and TRBJ2-5 provide the parts outside the CDR3, is EAGVAQSPRYKIIEKRQSVAFWCNPISGHATLYWYQQILGQGPKLLIQFQNNGVVDDSQLPKDRFSAERLKGVDSTLKIQPAKLEDSAVYLCASSVTSGSGETQYFGPGTRLLVL.

The chain couples TRBV18 to TRBJ1-6; D gene ambiguous. V dropped 3 bases and J dropped 5 bases, with 11 bases sitting between them. The CDR3 spans 15 residues. Germline V gene data show CDR1 as KGHSH and CDR2 as LQKENI. CDR3 in amino acids: CASSPASADNSPLHF. The CDR3 coding sequence is TGTGCCAGCTCACCCGCTTCCGCCGATAATTCACCCCTCCACTTT.

This clonotype has ten or more counts. The rearrangement uses TRBV20-1 and TRBJ2-5; 7 bases line up with TRBD1. CDR1 and CDR2 (germline): DFQATT, SNEGSKA (reference sequence). Germline trimming cut 5 bases from V and 6 bases from J; bases unmatched to any gene: 6. The length of the CDR3 is 12 residues. CDR3 sequence: CSAGTATQTQYF. CDR3 nucleotide sequence: TGCAGTGCTGGGACAGCCACTCAGACCCAGTACTTC.

The V call is TRBV12-3 or TRBV12-4, the J call TRBJ2-7, with 10 bases that match TRBD2. The CDR3 has 14 residues. The junction had 3 bases not matched to a gene; V was cut back by 2 bases and J by 5 bases. The CDR3 bases are TGTGCCAGCAGTTTACTAGCGGGAGCAAACGAGCAGTACTTC. The encoded protein is CASSLLAGANEQYF.

This clonotype was counted only a few times. V usage is TRBV18 and J usage is TRBJ1-4; D gene ambiguous. Germline V CDR1 and CDR2: KGHSH, LQKENI. Between the trimmed V and J ends, which lost 0 bases and 4 bases, there was a span of 9 bases. The CDR3 is made up of 15 amino acids. CDR3 protein: CASSPPAVINEKLFF. The CDR3 DNA reads as TGTGCCAGCTCACCACCGGCGGTCATTAATGAAAAACTGTTTTTT.

In its sample, this clonotype was seen a few times. The CDR3 nucleotides are TGTGCCAGCAAACAGGGATCCTACAATGAGCAGTTCTTC. Residues: CASKQGSYNEQFF. The V gene is TRBV7-9, the J gene TRBJ2-1; maybe TRBD1 (6 bases). Deletions cut 7 bases from V and 1 base from J, with 8 bases between. Per germline, CDR1 SEHNR and CDR2 FQNEAQ (reference sequence). This CDR3 spans 13 amino acids.

Only a few counts were recorded for this clonotype. The chain carries TRBV19 and TRBJ2-4, with D uncertain. The ends were cut back, 7 bases at V and 0 bases at J, with 7 bases in the middle. The germline V gene has CDR1 LNHDA and CDR2 SQIVND (reference sequence). The CDR3 has 13 amino acids. In DNA, the CDR3 is TGTGCCAGTAAAGAACAAGCCAAAAACATTCAGTACTTC. Translating gives CASKEQAKNIQYF.

V usage is TRBV27 and J usage is TRBJ2-7; unclear D gene. V dropped 10 bases and J dropped 2 bases, with 18 bases sitting between them. There are 14 residues in the CDR3. The germline gives CDR1 MNHEY, CDR2 SMNVEV (reference sequence). As DNA, the CDR3 is TGTGCCACCACTCTTTCGGGCCCCACCTACGAGCAGTACTTC. The encoded protein is CATTLSGPTYEQYF.

This clonotype was counted many times. V gene TRBV21-1 combines with J gene TRBJ2-7; no check of the table's D call, TRBD1, against the DNA was made. TRBV21-1 is flagged as a pseudogene. This CDR3 is 15 amino acids long. For the CDR3, the DNA is TGTGCCAGCAGGATATTAGGGGACGTCTCCTACGAGCAGTACTTC. Encoded protein: CASRILGDVSYEQYF.

This clonotype was observed a few times. The V call is TRBV3-1, the J call TRBJ1-3; D is ambiguous. The length of the CDR3 is 12 residues. The V end lost 5 bases, the J end lost 4 bases, and 6 bases lay between the germline ends. From germline, CDR1 is LGHDT and CDR2 YNNKEL (reference sequence). CDR3 nucleotides: TGTGCCAGCAGCACCCGGGGAAACACCATATATTTT. It yields the protein CASSTRGNTIYF.

The V gene is TRBV6-2 or TRBV6-3, the J gene TRBJ2-5; perhaps TRBD2 as D (6 bases). The CDR3 is 13 residues long. Germline CDR1 and CDR2: MNHEY and SVGEGT. Between the trimmed V and J ends, which lost 8 bases and 5 bases, there was a span of 15 bases. The CDR3 loop is CASVRGKQETQYF. The CDR3 DNA is TGTGCCAGCGTTCGCGGGAAACAGGAGACCCAGTACTTC.